This T cell receptor (beta chain) comes out of a study of blood T cell repertoires in COVID-19. V lost 3 bases to trimming and J lost 1 base, with 12 bases between them. The CDR3 length is 15 residues. Germline CDR1 and CDR2: MNHEY and SMNVEV (reference sequence). Profiled with immunoSEQ multiplex PCR; TCRdb holds only in-frame clones, not every one. The table lists 200,000 or so clones, roughly 89% of them singletons. Sequencing input: peripheral blood. This chain joins TRBV27 and TRBJ1-2; D is possibly TRBD1 (5 bases). This sequence originates from a man aged 55-75 years who had recovered from COVID-19. CDR3 protein: CASSLAAGRNYGYTF. The CDR3 DNA reads TGTGCCAGCAGTTTGGCGGCAGGGCGTAACTATGGCTACACCTTC.